This passage covers 5 T cell receptor beta chains from one sample sequenced in a study of T cells in Graves' hyperthyroidism and ophthalmopathy. TCR beta CDR3 regions were amplified from RNA. TCR CDR3 regions were first amplified by RT-PCR with HTBI primers. TCRdb re-called the multiplex PCR reads through MiXCR, storing one row per CDR3 protein. Of approximately 400,000 distinct CDR3 sequences in the sample, approximately 15% were seen once. Sequenced sample: blood. The source is an older woman with Graves' hyperthyroidism.

This chain connects TRBV5-1 to TRBJ1-3; D is uncertain. Trimming removed 4 bases from V and 4 bases from J, with 6 bases in between. Germline CDR1 is SGHRS and CDR2 is YFSETQ. The CDR3 is 12 residues long. DNA for the CDR3: TGCGCCAGCAGCGCCAGGGGAAACACCATATATTTT. It specifies CASSARGNTIYF. Together with reference TRBV5-1 and TRBJ1-3, the CDR3 gives the full variable domain: KAGVTQTPRYLIKTRGQQVTLSCSPISGHRSVSWYQQTPGQGLQFLFEYFSETQRNKGNFPGRFSGRQFSNSRSEMNVSTLELGDSALYLCASSARGNTIYFGEGSWLTVV.

At least ten counts were recorded for this clonotype. This rearrangement joins TRBV5-1 to TRBJ2-3; 7 nucleotides align to TRBD2. The trim removed 4 bases at V and 0 bases at J, leaving 8 bases unmatched. This CDR3 region has 16 residues. The germline gives CDR1 SGHRS, CDR2 YFSETQ. This CDR3 reads CASSLPRGRSTDTQYF. CDR3 nucleotides: TGCGCCAGCAGCCTCCCCCGCGGGAGAAGCACAGATACGCAGTATTTT.

This clonotype was counted many times. This rearrangement joins TRBV30 to TRBJ2-3; TRBD1 aligns across 8 bases. After removal of 0 bases from V and 8 bases from J, the junction contained 4 bases not matched to a gene. The germline V gene has CDR1 GTSNPN and CDR2 SVGIG (reference sequence). This CDR3 has 13 amino acids. CDR3 residues: CAWSVGTGGTQYF. CDR3 nucleotides: TGTGCCTGGAGTGTCGGGACAGGTGGTACGCAGTATTTT.

This clonotype has at least ten counts. The CDR3 nucleotides are TGCAGTGCTAGAGATCTCAGGCAGTTAAACACTGAAGCTTTCTTT. Amino acid sequence: CSARDLRQLNTEAFF. The J gene is TRBJ1-1, the V gene TRBV20-1; D remains ambiguous. Between the trimmed V and J ends, which lost 0 bases and 2 bases, there was a span of 13 bases. This CDR3 contains 15 residues. Germline V gives CDR1 DFQATT, CDR2 SNEGSKA (reference sequence).

V is TRBV5-8 and J is TRBJ2-7; D remains ambiguous. Trimming stripped 0 bases from V and 0 bases from J, with 10 bases between. The CDR3 is 15 residues long. The germline gives CDR1 SGHTS, CDR2 YDEGEE. The CDR3 spells CASSLGQKSSYEQYF. CDR3 in DNA: TGTGCCAGCAGCTTGGGGCAGAAGAGCTCCTACGAGCAGTACTTC.